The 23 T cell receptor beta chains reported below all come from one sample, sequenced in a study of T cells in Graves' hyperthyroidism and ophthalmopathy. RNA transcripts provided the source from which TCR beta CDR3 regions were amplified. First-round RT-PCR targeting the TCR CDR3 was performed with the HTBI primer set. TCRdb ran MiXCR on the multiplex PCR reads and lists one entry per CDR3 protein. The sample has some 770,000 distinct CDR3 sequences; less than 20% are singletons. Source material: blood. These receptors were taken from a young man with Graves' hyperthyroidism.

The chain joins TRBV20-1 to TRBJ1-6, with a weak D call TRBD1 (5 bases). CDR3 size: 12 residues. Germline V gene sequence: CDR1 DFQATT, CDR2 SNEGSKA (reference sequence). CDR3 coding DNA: TGCGTCTGGGACGCCTATAATTCACCCCTCCACTTT. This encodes CVWDAYNSPLHF.

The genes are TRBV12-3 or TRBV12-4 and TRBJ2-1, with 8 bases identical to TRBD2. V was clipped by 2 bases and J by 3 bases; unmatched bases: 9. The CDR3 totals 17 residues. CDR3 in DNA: TGTGCCAGCAGTTTAAGCGCGGGAGGTTATGACTACAATGAGCAGTTCTTC. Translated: CASSLSAGGYDYNEQFF.

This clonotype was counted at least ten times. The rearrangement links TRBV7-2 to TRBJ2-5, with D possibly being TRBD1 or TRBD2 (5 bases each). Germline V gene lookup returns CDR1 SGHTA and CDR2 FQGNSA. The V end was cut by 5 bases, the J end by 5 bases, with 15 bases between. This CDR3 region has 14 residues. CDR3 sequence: CASSPRGRYETQYF. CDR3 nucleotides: TGTGCCAGCAGCCCTAGGGGACGGTACGAGACCCAGTACTTC.

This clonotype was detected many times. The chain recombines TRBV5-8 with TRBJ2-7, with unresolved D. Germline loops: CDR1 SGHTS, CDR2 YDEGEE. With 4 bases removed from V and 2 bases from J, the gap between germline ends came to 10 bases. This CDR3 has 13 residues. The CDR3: CASSRSPPYEQYF. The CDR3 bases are TGTGCCAGCAGCCGAAGTCCCCCCTACGAGCAGTACTTC. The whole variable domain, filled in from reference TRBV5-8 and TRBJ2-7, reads EAGVTQSPTHLIKTRGQQATLRCSPISGHTSVYWYQQALGLGLQFLLWYDEGEERNRGNFPPRFSGRQFPNYSSELNVNALELEDSALYLCASSRSPPYEQYFGPGTRLTVT.

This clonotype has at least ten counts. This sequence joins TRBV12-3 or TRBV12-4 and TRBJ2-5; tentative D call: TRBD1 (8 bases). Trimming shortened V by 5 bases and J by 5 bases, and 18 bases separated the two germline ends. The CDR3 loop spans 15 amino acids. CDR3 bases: TGTGCCAGCAGTATTCAACAGGGGGGAGGGGAGACCCAGTACTTC. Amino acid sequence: CASSIQQGGGETQYF.

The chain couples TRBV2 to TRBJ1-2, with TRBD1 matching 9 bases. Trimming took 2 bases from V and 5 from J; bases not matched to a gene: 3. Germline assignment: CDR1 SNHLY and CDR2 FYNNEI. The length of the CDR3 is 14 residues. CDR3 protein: CASSERTGDYGYTF. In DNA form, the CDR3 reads TGTGCCAGCAGTGAACGGACAGGGGATTATGGCTACACCTTC.

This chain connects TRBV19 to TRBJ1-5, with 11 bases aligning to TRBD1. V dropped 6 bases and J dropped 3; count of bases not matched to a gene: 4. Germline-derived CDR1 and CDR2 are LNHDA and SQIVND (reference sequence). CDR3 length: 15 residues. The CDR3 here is CASRDRGLLNQPQHF. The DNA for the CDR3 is TGTGCCAGTAGGGACAGGGGGCTACTCAATCAGCCCCAGCATTTT.

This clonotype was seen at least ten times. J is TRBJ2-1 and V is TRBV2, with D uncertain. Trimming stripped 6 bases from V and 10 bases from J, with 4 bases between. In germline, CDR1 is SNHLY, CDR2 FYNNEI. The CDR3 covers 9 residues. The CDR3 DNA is TGTGCCAGCAGACCCGAGCAGTTCTTC. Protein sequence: CASRPEQFF.

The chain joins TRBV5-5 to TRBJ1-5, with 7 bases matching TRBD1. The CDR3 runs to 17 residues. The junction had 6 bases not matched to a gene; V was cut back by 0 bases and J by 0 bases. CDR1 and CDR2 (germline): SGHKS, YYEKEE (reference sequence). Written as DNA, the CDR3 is TGTGCCAGCAGCTTGGTGGGGACAGCACATAGCAATCAGCCCCAGCATTTT. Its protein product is CASSLVGTAHSNQPQHF.

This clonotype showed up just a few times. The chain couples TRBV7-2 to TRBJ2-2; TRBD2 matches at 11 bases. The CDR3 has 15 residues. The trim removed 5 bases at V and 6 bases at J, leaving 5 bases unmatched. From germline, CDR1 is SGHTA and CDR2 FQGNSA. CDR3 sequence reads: CASSKLAGDPGELFF. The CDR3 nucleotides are TGTGCCAGCAGCAAACTAGCGGGAGATCCCGGGGAGCTGTTTTTT.

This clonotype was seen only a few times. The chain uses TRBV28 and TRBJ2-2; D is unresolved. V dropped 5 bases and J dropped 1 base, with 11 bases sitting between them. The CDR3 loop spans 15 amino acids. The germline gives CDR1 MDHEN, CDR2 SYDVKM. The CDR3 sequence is CASSLRALNTGELFF. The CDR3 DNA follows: TGTGCCAGCAGTCTCCGGGCCCTGAACACCGGGGAGCTGTTTTTT.

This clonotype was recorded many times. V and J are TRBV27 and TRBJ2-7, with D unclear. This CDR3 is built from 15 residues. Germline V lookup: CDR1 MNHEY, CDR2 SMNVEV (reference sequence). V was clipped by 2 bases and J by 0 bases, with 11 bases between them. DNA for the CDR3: TGTGCCAGCAGTTTAGAGTGGTCCAGCTCCTACGAGCAGTACTTC. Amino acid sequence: CASSLEWSSSYEQYF.

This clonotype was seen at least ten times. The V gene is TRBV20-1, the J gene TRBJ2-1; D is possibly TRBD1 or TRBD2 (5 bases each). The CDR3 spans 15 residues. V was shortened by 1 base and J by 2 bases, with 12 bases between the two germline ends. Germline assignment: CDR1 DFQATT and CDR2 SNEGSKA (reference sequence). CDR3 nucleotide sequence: TGCAGTGCTAGAGCGAAACGAGGGGCCTACAATGAGCAGTTCTTC. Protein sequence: CSARAKRGAYNEQFF.

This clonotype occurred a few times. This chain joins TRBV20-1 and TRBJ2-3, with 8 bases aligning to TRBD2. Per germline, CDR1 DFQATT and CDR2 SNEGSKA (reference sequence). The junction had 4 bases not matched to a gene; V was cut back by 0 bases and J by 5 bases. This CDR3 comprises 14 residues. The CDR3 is CSARDEAGEDTQYF. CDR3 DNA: TGCAGTGCTAGAGATGAAGCGGGAGAAGATACGCAGTATTTT.

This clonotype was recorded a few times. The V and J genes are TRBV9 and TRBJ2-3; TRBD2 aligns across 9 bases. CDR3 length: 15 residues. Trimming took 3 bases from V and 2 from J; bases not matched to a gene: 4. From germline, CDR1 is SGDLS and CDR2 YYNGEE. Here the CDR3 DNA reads TGTGCCAGCAGCGACGGACTAGCGAACACAGATACGCAGTATTTT. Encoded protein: CASSDGLANTDTQYF.

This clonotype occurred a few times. The CDR3 bases are TGCGCCAGCAGCCAAAGGGACCTTCGCACAGATACGCAGTATTTT. This sequence encodes CASSQRDLRTDTQYF. The chain uses TRBV4-1 and TRBJ2-3, with D perhaps being TRBD1 or TRBD2 (5 bases each). CDR1 and CDR2 from the germline V gene are MGHRA and YSYEKL. The CDR3 is made up of 15 amino acids. V lost 2 bases and J lost 1, with 10 bases in between.

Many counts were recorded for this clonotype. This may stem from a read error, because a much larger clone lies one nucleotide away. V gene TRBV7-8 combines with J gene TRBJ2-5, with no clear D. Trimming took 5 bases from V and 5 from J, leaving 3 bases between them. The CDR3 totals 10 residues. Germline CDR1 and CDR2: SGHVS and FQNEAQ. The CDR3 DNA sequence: TGTGCCAGCAGCCATGAGACCCAGTACTTC. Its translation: CASSHETQYF.

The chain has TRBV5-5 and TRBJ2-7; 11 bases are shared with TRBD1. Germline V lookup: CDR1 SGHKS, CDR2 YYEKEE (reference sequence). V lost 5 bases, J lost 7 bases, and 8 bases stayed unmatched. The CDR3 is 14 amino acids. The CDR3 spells CASSDSDRGREQYF. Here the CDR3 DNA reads TGTGCCAGCAGTGACTCGGACAGGGGGCGGGAGCAGTACTTC.

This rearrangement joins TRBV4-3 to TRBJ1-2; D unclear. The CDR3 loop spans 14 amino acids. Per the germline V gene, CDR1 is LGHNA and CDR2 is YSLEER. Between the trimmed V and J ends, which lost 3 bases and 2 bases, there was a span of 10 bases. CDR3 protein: CASSHRTMNYGYTF. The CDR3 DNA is TGCGCCAGCAGCCACCGGACGATGAACTATGGCTACACCTTC.

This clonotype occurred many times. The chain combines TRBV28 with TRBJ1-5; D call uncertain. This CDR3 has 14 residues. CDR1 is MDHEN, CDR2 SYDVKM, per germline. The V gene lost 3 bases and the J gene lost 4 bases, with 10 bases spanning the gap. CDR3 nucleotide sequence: TGTGCCAGCAGTTTTGGGAACAAGAATCAGCCCCAGCATTTT. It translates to CASSFGNKNQPQHF.

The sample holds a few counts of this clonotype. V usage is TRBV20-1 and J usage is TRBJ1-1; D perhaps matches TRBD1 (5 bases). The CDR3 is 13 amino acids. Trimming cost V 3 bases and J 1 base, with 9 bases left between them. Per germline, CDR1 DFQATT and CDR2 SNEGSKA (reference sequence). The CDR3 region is CSARGHGNTEAFF. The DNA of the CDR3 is TGCAGTGCTAGGGGGCACGGGAACACTGAAGCTTTCTTT.

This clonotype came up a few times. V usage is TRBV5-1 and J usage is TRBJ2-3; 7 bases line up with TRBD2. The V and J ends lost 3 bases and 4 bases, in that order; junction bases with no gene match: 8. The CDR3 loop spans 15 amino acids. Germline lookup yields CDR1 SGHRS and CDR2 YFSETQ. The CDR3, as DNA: TGCGCCAGCAGCTCGTCTAGTCGGGGGGCAGATACGCAGTATTTT. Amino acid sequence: CASSSSSRGADTQYF.

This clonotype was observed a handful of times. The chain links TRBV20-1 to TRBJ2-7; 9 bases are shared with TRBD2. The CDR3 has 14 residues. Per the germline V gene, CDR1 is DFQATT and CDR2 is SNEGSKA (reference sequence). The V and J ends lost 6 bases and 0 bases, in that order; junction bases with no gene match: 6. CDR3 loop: CSALSGRSSYEQYF. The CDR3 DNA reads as TGCAGTGCACTAAGCGGGAGGAGCTCCTACGAGCAGTACTTC.